Listed below are T cell receptor beta chains from one sample, sequenced in a study of blood T cell repertoires in COVID-19. This table comes from immunoSEQ multiplex PCR, and its TCRdb copy is limited to in-frame clones, with some not included. The sample carries 98,000 or so clones, 70% to 90% recorded once. The sequenced sample consisted of peripheral blood. The receptors were gathered from a human donor in a cohort sampled during active COVID-19. CDR3s include the opening cysteine and the closing phenylalanine or tryptophan. A D gene is named only where the DNA matches it firmly.

TRBJ2-7 TRBV5-4 . CASSLDRLSGYEQYF
TRBJ1-2 TRBV28 . CASSRISGLGGFRGYTF
TRBJ1-6 TRBV3-1/TRBV3-2 TRBD1 CASSQLGQGGSPLHF
TRBJ2-5 TRBV4-1 TRBD2 CASSRGPSGGEETQYF
TRBJ2-7 TRBV6-5 TRBD1 CASSRDRLSYEQYF
TRBJ1-3 TRBV10-3 . CATEASGNTIYF
TRBJ2-1 TRBV18 . CASSPYSAPPHEQFF
TRBJ2-2 TRBV5-6 . CASSLDLTGELFF
TRBJ2-1 TRBV10-3 TRBD2 CAISVAGTSYNEQFF
TRBJ1-1 TRBV3-1/TRBV3-2 . CAVSGQLNTEAFF
TRBJ2-6 TRBV19 TRBD1 CATGGGQGHSGANVLTF
TRBJ2-5 TRBV3-1/TRBV3-2 TRBD2 CASSQDRLAGVETQYF
TRBJ1-2 TRBV28 . CASSLRQGPGYTF
TRBJ2-3 TRBV27 . CASSLSFSRGTDTQYF
TRBJ2-7 TRBV3-1/TRBV3-2 TRBD2 CASSLELTSAKDSEQYF
TRBJ1-1 TRBV7-9 TRBD1 CASSRTGGDTEAFF
TRBJ1-6 TRBV6-5 TRBD1 CASLRTGGSPLHF
TRBJ1-1 TRBV6-2/TRBV6-3 . CASSPSGGAFTEAFF
TRBJ1-2 TRBV2 . CASDRSQAGYTF
TRBJ2-2 TRBV11-3 TRBD1 CASSPDRVTGELFF
TRBJ2-3 TRBV3-1/TRBV3-2 . CASSATSAGESDTQYF
TRBJ2-3 TRBV28 . CASSFGSTDTQYF
TRBJ2-5 TRBV15 TRBD1 CATSRVVGQGAEETQYF
TRBJ2-7 TRBV5-5 TRBD1 CASSLGHSGGASYEQYF
TRBJ2-1 TRBV7-8 TRBD2 CASSLGGTSGTEQFF